The 29 T cell receptor beta chains presented below share a single source sample, sequenced in a study of cytomegalovirus exposure and HLA in healthy donors. Vbeta (60) and Jbeta (13) primers were used in the PCR. The protocol was immunoSEQ multiplex PCR, while the TCRdb copy is restricted to in-frame clones and leaves out a portion. The data show roughly 48,000 clones, about three quarters seen once. Sequencing input: PBMCs. All receptors derive from a man in his late teens or twenties in good health and CMV-seronegative.

In nucleotides, the CDR3 is TGTGCCAGCAGCTTCCAGGGTGGCAAAAACATTCAGTACTTC. Its protein product is CASSFQGGKNIQYF. This chain connects TRBV7-9 to TRBJ2-4, with TRBD1 as a possible D gene (5 bases). Trimming took 3 bases from V and 3 from J, leaving 9 bases between them. The CDR3 has 14 amino acids. Germline V gene lookup returns CDR1 SEHNR and CDR2 FQNEAQ (reference sequence).

The chain recombines TRBV14 with TRBJ2-2, with D perhaps TRBD2 (6 bases). The CDR3 runs to 14 residues. Trimming pared 2 bases from V and 6 bases from J, leaving 10 bases between. The germline CDR1 and CDR2 sequences are SGHDN and FVKESK. The CDR3 here is CASSQLEGSGELFF. The CDR3 DNA follows: TGTGCCAGCAGCCAATTGGAGGGGTCCGGGGAGCTGTTTTTT.

In this sample, this clone turned up a few times. The chain couples TRBV5-1 to TRBJ2-7, with 8 bases matching TRBD2. This CDR3 is built from 14 residues. The junction had 7 bases not matched to a gene; V was cut back by 7 bases and J by 1 base. Germline CDR1 reads SGHRS; CDR2 reads YFSETQ. CDR3 in DNA: TGCGCCAGCCACAGCGGGGGCCTTTCCTACGAGCAGTACTTC. Protein sequence: CASHSGGLSYEQYF.

This chain links TRBV30 with TRBJ2-7; unclear D gene. This CDR3 has 11 amino acids. V gave up 1 base and J gave up 7 bases, with 8 bases separating them. Germline assignment: CDR1 GTSNPN and CDR2 SVGIG (reference sequence). The CDR3 DNA follows: TGTGCCTGGAGTGACGACGGGGAGCAGTACTTC. Protein product: CAWSDDGEQYF.

In nucleotides, the CDR3 is TGTGCCACCAGCAGGAGGGGGATTGCCGGGGAGCTGTTTTTT. It encodes CATSRRGIAGELFF. V usage is TRBV15 and J usage is TRBJ2-2; a weak D match, TRBD1 (6 bases). CDR3 length: 14 residues. V lost 3 bases to trimming and J lost 6 bases, with 11 bases between them. Germline CDR1 is LNHNV and CDR2 is YYDKDF (reference sequence).

The J gene is TRBJ2-1, the V gene TRBV11-3; the match to TRBD1 covers 7 bases. This CDR3 comprises 14 residues. Germline assignment: CDR1 SGHNT and CDR2 YENEEA. V lost 4 bases to trimming and J lost 7 bases; unmatched junction nucleotides: 7. DNA of the CDR3: TGTGCCAGCAGCTACCGCGACAGGGAAAATGAGCAGTTCTTC. Amino acids: CASSYRDRENEQFF.

This clone occurred once. The V and J genes are TRBV5-1 and TRBJ2-1, with D hard to call. This CDR3 is 15 amino acids long. Per the germline V gene, CDR1 is SGHRS and CDR2 is YFSETQ. V was cut by 0 bases and J by 4 bases, with 11 bases left in between. This CDR3 is CASSLVPFGYNEQFF. CDR3 bases: TGCGCCAGCAGCTTGGTGCCGTTCGGGTACAATGAGCAGTTCTTC.

The chain joins TRBV6-5 to TRBJ1-1; the D is unclear. Germline CDR1 reads MNHEY; CDR2 reads SVGAGI. With 0 bases removed from V and 2 bases from J, the gap between germline ends came to 13 bases. The CDR3 runs 16 residues. As DNA, the CDR3 is TGTGCCAGCAGTTACTCGGGCCATGCAGGAAACACTGAAGCTTTCTTT. This translates into CASSYSGHAGNTEAFF.

The chain links TRBV28 to TRBJ1-1; 8 positions agree with TRBD1. The V gene's germline CDR1 is MDHEN and CDR2 SYDVKM. CDR3 length: 15 residues. V lost 6 bases and J lost 5; bases outside the gene matches: 11. The CDR3 here is CASRRQGAVETEAFF. CDR3 DNA: TGTGCCAGCAGGAGGCAGGGGGCAGTTGAGACTGAAGCTTTCTTT.

The CDR3 nucleotides are TGTGCCAGCAGCTTACAGGGTTACGAGCAGTACTTC. The encoded protein is CASSLQGYEQYF. V gene TRBV7-9 combines with J gene TRBJ2-7; the D gene is possibly TRBD1 (5 bases). Germline V CDR1 and CDR2: SEHNR, FQNEAQ (reference sequence). CDR3 size: 12 residues. V lost 2 bases and J 4 bases, leaving 6 bases between the germline ends. Drawing the rest from reference TRBV7-9 and TRBJ2-7, the complete variable domain is DTGVSQNPRHKITKRGQNVTFRCDPISEHNRLYWYRQTLGQGPEFLTYFQNEAQLEKSRLLSDRFSAERPKGSFSTLEIQRTEQGDSAMYLCASSLQGYEQYFGPGTRLTVT.

The chain recombines TRBV15 with TRBJ1-5, with TRBD1 matching 10 bases. In germline, CDR1 is LNHNV, CDR2 YYDKDF (reference sequence). This CDR3 contains 15 residues. V dropped 3 bases and J dropped 4; count of bases not matched to a gene: 3. CDR3 nucleotide sequence: TGTGCCACCAGCAGTGGACAGGGGGGAAATCAGCCCCAGCATTTT. Translation: CATSSGQGGNQPQHF.

The rearrangement joins TRBV7-2 to TRBJ2-7, with a tentative D call TRBD2 (6 bases). Germline CDR1 is SGHTA and CDR2 is FQGNSA. Trimming cost V 4 bases and J 4 bases, with 14 bases left between them. CDR3 length: 14 residues. DNA of the CDR3: TGTGCCAGCAGCTCCAGACTAGTAGAGTACGAGCAGTACTTC. It is translated as CASSSRLVEYEQYF.

V gene TRBV6-5 combines with J gene TRBJ2-2; D is possibly TRBD1 (6 bases). This CDR3 spans 14 amino acids. V was cut by 4 bases and J by 1 base, with 7 bases left in between. Germline-derived CDR1 and CDR2 are MNHEY and SVGAGI. Here the CDR3 DNA reads TGTGCCAGCAGTTGGGGACAGAACACCGGGGAGCTGTTTTTT. It is translated as CASSWGQNTGELFF.

This clone appeared a few times. The chain is built from TRBV7-8 and TRBJ1-2, with a tentative D call TRBD1 (5 bases). The CDR3 contains 17 residues. Per the germline V gene, CDR1 is SGHVS and CDR2 is FQNEAQ. The V gene lost 5 bases and the J gene lost 1 base, with 20 bases spanning the gap. As DNA, the CDR3 is TGTGCCAGCAGCGAAAGGGGATGGGGTGACTTTAACTATGGCTACACCTTC. This translates into CASSERGWGDFNYGYTF.

V gene TRBV4-1 combines with J gene TRBJ2-7; unclear D gene. In germline, CDR1 is MGHRA, CDR2 YSYEKL. Trimming left V 1 base short and J 9 bases short, with 19 bases between. The CDR3 is 15 residues long. The CDR3 DNA follows: TGCGCCAGCAGCCAAGTTGCCTCTCTAGTTAGAGGGCAGTACTTC. Encoded protein: CASSQVASLVRGQYF.

The gene calls are TRBV19 and TRBJ1-2, with 10 bases that match TRBD1. The CDR3 runs 14 residues. V gave up 7 bases and J gave up 3 bases; unmatched junction bases: 5. Germline V CDR1 and CDR2: LNHDA, SQIVND (reference sequence). CDR3 residues: CASTQDRGYYGYTF. The CDR3 DNA sequence: TGTGCCAGTACCCAGGACAGGGGGTACTATGGCTACACCTTC.

The chain joins TRBV6-1 to TRBJ2-7; TRBD1 is a possible D gene (5 bases). The V end lost 4 bases, the J end lost 6 bases, and 22 bases lay between the germline ends. Germline CDR1 is MNHNS and CDR2 is SASEGT. This CDR3 spans 16 amino acids. The CDR3 sequence is CASSVQPGLSQGEQYF. The CDR3 DNA follows: TGTGCCAGCAGTGTACAACCGGGCCTCTCTCAGGGCGAGCAGTACTTC.

Worth noting for this clone: The junction and the germline gene differ at one end; a read error may be behind it. The chain carries TRBV7-7 and TRBJ2-5, with TRBD2 as a possible D gene (6 bases). CDR1 SSHAT and CDR2 FNYEAQ come from the germline V gene (reference sequence). This CDR3 has 15 residues. CDR3 in DNA: TGTGCTAGCAGCACCGGGACGGGACTTGTAGAGACCCAGTACTTC. Protein product: CASSTGTGLVETQYF. The full variable domain, in which reference TRBV7-7 and TRBJ2-5 provide the parts outside the CDR3, is GAGVSQSPRYKVTKRGQDVTLRCDPISSHATLYWYQQALGQGPEFLTYFNYEAQPDKSGLPSDRFSAERPEGSISTLTIQRTEQRDSAMYRCASSTGTGLVETQYFGPGTRLLVL.

This clone was seen a handful of times. The chain couples TRBV7-9 to TRBJ1-1, with 7 bases that match TRBD1. The CDR3 has 14 amino acids. Germline-derived CDR1 and CDR2 are SEHNR and FQNEAQ (reference sequence). The V segment lost 6 bases and the J segment 0 bases; nucleotides outside the gene matches: 4. The CDR3 DNA follows: TGTGCCAGCAGAAAAGGGACAGTGAACACTGAAGCTTTCTTT. It translates to CASRKGTVNTEAFF.

A remark on this clone: The junction shows a germline mismatch at one end, possibly a read error. The rearrangement joins TRBV4-2 to TRBJ2-7; tentative D call: TRBD2 (6 bases). Germline CDR1 reads LGHNA; CDR2 reads YNFKEQ. The CDR3 covers 15 residues. As DNA, the CDR3 is TGTGCCAGCAGCCAAGAAGCCGGGAGCTCCTACGGGCAGTACTTC. Amino acid sequence: CASSQEAGSSYGQYF.

This clone appeared a few times. The chain links TRBV28 to TRBJ1-6; D gene uncertain. The V end was cut by 5 bases, the J end by 4 bases, with 9 bases between. CDR1 and CDR2 from the germline V gene are MDHEN and SYDVKM. CDR3 length: 14 amino acids. The DNA of the CDR3 is TGTGCCAGCAGTCCGACTGCATATAATTCACCCCTCCACTTT. Translation gives CASSPTAYNSPLHF.

V is TRBV9 and J is TRBJ2-2; 8 bases line up with TRBD2. The V and J ends lost 2 bases and 4 bases, in that order; junction bases with no gene match: 4. Germline CDR1 and CDR2: SGDLS and YYNGEE. The CDR3 sequence is 15 residues long. CDR3 residues: CASSVGLAGTGELFF. DNA for the CDR3: TGTGCCAGCAGCGTCGGACTAGCAGGCACCGGGGAGCTGTTTTTT. Filled out from reference TRBV9 and TRBJ2-2, the complete variable domain reads DSGVTQTPKHLITATGQRVTLRCSPRSGDLSVYWYQQSLDQGLQFLIQYYNGEERAKGNILERFSAQQFPDLHSELNLSSLELGDSALYFCASSVGLAGTGELFFGEGSRLTVL.

The rearrangement uses TRBV9 and TRBJ2-1; 9 positions match TRBD1. V lost 3 bases and J lost 2; bases outside the gene matches: 3. CDR3 length: 15 amino acids. Germline assignment: CDR1 SGDLS and CDR2 YYNGEE. The CDR3 bases are TGTGCCAGCAGCGAGGGACAGGGTACCTACAATGAGCAGTTCTTC. Translation: CASSEGQGTYNEQFF.

This chain connects TRBV15 to TRBJ2-5, with TRBD1 identical over 9 bases. The V gene end was trimmed by 2 bases and the J gene end by 5 bases; junction bases not matched to a gene: 6. Germline V gene lookup returns CDR1 LNHNV and CDR2 YYDKDF (reference sequence). The CDR3 length is 15 residues. CDR3 residues: CATSRRGQGKETQYF. The DNA of the CDR3 is TGTGCCACCAGCAGAAGGGGACAGGGAAAGGAGACCCAGTACTTC. Full variable domain (outside the CDR3, taken from reference TRBV15 and TRBJ2-5): DAMVIQNPRYQVTQFGKPVTLSCSQTLNHNVMYWYQQKSSQAPKLLFHYYDKDFNNEADTPDNFQSRRPNTSFCFLDIRSPGLGDTAMYLCATSRRGQGKETQYFGPGTRLLVL.

The chain is built from TRBV6-5 and TRBJ1-1; D gene uncertain. Trimming removed 7 bases from V and 4 bases from J, with 10 bases in between. This CDR3 spans 12 amino acids. The germline V gene has CDR1 MNHEY and CDR2 SVGAGI. Written as DNA, the CDR3 is TGTGCCAGCACAAGCGGTACCACTGAAGCTTTCTTT. This encodes CASTSGTTEAFF.

The genes are TRBV11-2 and TRBJ1-1; D not certain. Looked up from germline, CDR1 is SGHAT and CDR2 is FQNNGV. This CDR3 has 13 residues. Trimming shortened V by 0 bases and J by 7 bases, and 9 bases separated the two germline ends. CDR3 in DNA: TGTGCCAGCAGCTTAGAACGGGTCGGTGAAGCTTTCTTT. Translating it yields CASSLERVGEAFF.

Only a few counts were recorded for this clone. The chain is built from TRBV6-1 and TRBJ2-7, with D hard to call. Germline V CDR1 and CDR2: MNHNS, SASEGT. CDR3 size: 14 residues. The ends were cut back, 3 bases at V and 1 base at J, with 10 bases in the middle. CDR3 nucleotide sequence: TGTGCCAGCAGTGACGGAGCAGTGTCCTACGAGCAGTACTTC. Its translation: CASSDGAVSYEQYF.

The rearrangement links TRBV2 to TRBJ2-7; D is unclear. This CDR3 has 12 residues. The V end was cut by 4 bases, the J end by 5 bases, with 9 bases between. Germline CDR1 and CDR2: SNHLY and FYNNEI. DNA for the CDR3: TGTGCCAGCAGTGCCATGGCAGACGAGCAGTACTTC. Encoded protein: CASSAMADEQYF.

The chain couples TRBV13 to TRBJ1-2, with D unresolved. V dropped 0 bases and J dropped 2 bases, with 10 bases sitting between them. The CDR3 covers 15 residues. Germline-derived CDR1 and CDR2 are PRHDT and FYEKMQ (reference sequence). CDR3 in DNA: TGTGCCAGCAGCTTAGGAATTGCACTGAACTATGGCTACACCTTC. Its protein is CASSLGIALNYGYTF.